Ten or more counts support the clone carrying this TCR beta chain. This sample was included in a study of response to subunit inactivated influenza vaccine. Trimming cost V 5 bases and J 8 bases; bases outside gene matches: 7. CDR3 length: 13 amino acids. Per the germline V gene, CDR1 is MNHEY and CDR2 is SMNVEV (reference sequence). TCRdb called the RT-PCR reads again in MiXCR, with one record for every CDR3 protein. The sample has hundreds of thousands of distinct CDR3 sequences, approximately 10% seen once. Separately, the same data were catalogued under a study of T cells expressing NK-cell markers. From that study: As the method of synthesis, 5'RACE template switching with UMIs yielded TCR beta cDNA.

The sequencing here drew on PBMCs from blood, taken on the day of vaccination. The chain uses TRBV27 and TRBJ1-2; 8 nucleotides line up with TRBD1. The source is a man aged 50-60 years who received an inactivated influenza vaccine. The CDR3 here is CASSPQGAPGYTF. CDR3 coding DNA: TGTGCCAGCAGTCCGCAGGGGGCGCCGGGCTACACCTTC.